What follows are 27 T cell receptor beta chains derived from one specimen sequenced in a study of shared clonotypes between healthy human individuals. The assay was immunoSEQ multiplex PCR, and TCRdb's table has in-frame clones only and misses some. The top ten clones hold about 0.45% of a sample with roughly 1.5 million clones, around 98% of them seen once. The material sequenced was naive CD4+ T cells sorted from blood. Indicated subset: CD45RA+ positively selected. Source of these receptors: a man aged 25 to 40 in good health.

The CDR3 nucleotides read TGTGCCAGCAGCTTAGAAGGGGGCGCATACTACGAGCAGTACTTC. It yields the protein CASSLEGGAYYEQYF. The J gene is TRBJ2-7, the V gene TRBV7-6; TRBD1 aligns across 7 bases. The CDR3 has 15 amino acids. Germline-derived CDR1 and CDR2 are SGHVS and FNYEAQ. With V trimmed by 1 base and J by 3 bases, 6 bases remained unmatched. Based on the CDR3 plus reference TRBV7-6 and TRBJ2-7, the full variable domain is GAGVSQSPRYKVTKRGQDVALRCDPISGHVSLYWYRQALGQGPEFLTYFNYEAQQDKSGLPNDRFSAERPEGSISTLTIQRTEQRDSAMYRCASSLEGGAYYEQYFGPGTRLTVT.

The chain is built from TRBV6-5 and TRBJ2-7; D might be TRBD2 (6 bases). The CDR3 has 15 amino acids. V was trimmed by 6 bases and J by 0 bases, leaving 15 bases between them. The germline V gene encodes CDR1 MNHEY and CDR2 SVGAGI. CDR3 in DNA: TGTGCCAGCAGCGGGAGCCGGGGGAGCTCCTACGAGCAGTACTTC. Its protein product is CASSGSRGSSYEQYF.

This chain joins TRBV7-2 and TRBJ1-2, with D possibly being TRBD1 (5 bases). The CDR3 totals 14 residues. Looked up from germline, CDR1 is SGHTA and CDR2 is FQGNSA. V gave up 0 bases and J gave up 4 bases, with 9 bases separating them. CDR3 bases: TGTGCCAGCAGCTTAGCAGGGACGTTCTATGGCTACACCTTC. Its protein product is CASSLAGTFYGYTF.

The V and J genes are TRBV4-3 and TRBJ2-7; 12 bases match TRBD2. CDR3 length: 14 residues. Germline V gene lookup returns CDR1 LGHNA and CDR2 YSLEER. The junction had 2 bases not matched to a gene; V was cut back by 4 bases and J by 4 bases. Written as DNA, the CDR3 is TGCGCCAGCAGCCGGGGACTAGCGGGTTACGAGCAGTACTTC. Translating gives CASSRGLAGYEQYF.

V and J are TRBV11-2 and TRBJ1-4; unclear D gene. Germline CDR1 and CDR2: SGHAT and FQNNGV. This CDR3 spans 15 amino acids. V was clipped by 4 bases and J by 8 bases, with 17 bases between them. CDR3 sequence (DNA): TGTGCCAGCAGCTCAAGGGTCGGATTTGACGAAAAACTGTTTTTT. Translation gives CASSSRVGFDEKLFF.

The J gene is TRBJ2-3, the V gene TRBV5-4; no definite D call. The germline V gene encodes CDR1 SGHNT and CDR2 YYREEE (reference sequence). The CDR3 is made up of 13 amino acids. Trimming removed 6 bases at V and 0 bases at J, with 8 bases between. The CDR3 nucleotides are TGTGCCAGCACCACTTCTAGCACAGATACGCAGTATTTT. Translated: CASTTSSTDTQYF.

The V gene is TRBV2, the J gene TRBJ2-5, with TRBD1 as a possible D gene (5 bases). Trimming removed 7 bases at V and 2 bases at J, with 14 bases between. Germline CDR1 SNHLY, CDR2 FYNNEI. This CDR3 has 14 amino acids. CDR3: CASTRVTDQETQYF. The CDR3, as DNA: TGTGCCAGCACTAGGGTGACAGATCAAGAGACCCAGTACTTC.

The chain couples TRBV28 to TRBJ2-1, with D possibly TRBD2 on 6 matching bases. From germline, CDR1 is MDHEN and CDR2 SYDVKM. Trimming took 6 bases from V and 9 from J, leaving 9 bases between them. The CDR3 runs 11 residues. The CDR3 region has the DNA TGTGCCAGCAGAGGAGGGATTGAGCAGTTCTTC. This sequence encodes CASRGGIEQFF.

The chain recombines TRBV6-5 with TRBJ2-1; 7 nucleotides match TRBD2. V shed 2 bases, J shed 5 bases, and the junction held 6 bases outside the gene matches. Germline-derived CDR1 and CDR2 are MNHEY and SVGAGI. The CDR3 length is 15 residues. The CDR3 DNA sequence: TGTGCCAGCAGTTACGGGGGGGTCCGGAACAATGAGCAGTTCTTC. This gives the protein CASSYGGVRNNEQFF.

The V gene is TRBV6-6, the J gene TRBJ2-3; 8 bases map to TRBD2. Germline CDR1 MNHNY, CDR2 SVGAGI (reference sequence). The CDR3 runs 16 residues. V trimming: 0 bases; J trimming: 4 bases; junction bases outside the gene matches: 6. DNA of the CDR3: TGTGCCAGCAGTTACTCTAAGCGGGAGAGGGCAGATACGCAGTATTTT. Encoded protein: CASSYSKRERADTQYF.

This chain connects TRBV11-2 to TRBJ1-1; no firm D call. Germline V CDR1 and CDR2: SGHAT, FQNNGV. CDR3 length: 13 amino acids. V lost 0 bases and J 4 bases, leaving 6 bases between the germline ends. The CDR3 DNA sequence: TGTGCCAGCAGCTTAGATTGGGGCACTGAAGCTTTCTTT. Translating gives CASSLDWGTEAFF.

J is TRBJ2-1 and V is TRBV7-9; TRBD2 matches at 7 bases. Trimming cost V 3 bases and J 3 bases; bases outside gene matches: 5. Germline V lookup: CDR1 SEHNR, CDR2 FQNEAQ (reference sequence). The CDR3 contains 15 residues. CDR3 DNA: TGTGCCAGCAGCTTGGAGGGACTACGCTACAATGAGCAGTTCTTC. As protein: CASSLEGLRYNEQFF.

V gene TRBV6-1 combines with J gene TRBJ2-2; D not resolved. From germline, CDR1 is MNHNS and CDR2 SASEGT. The CDR3 contains 15 residues. V dropped 5 bases and J dropped 4 bases, with 14 bases sitting between them. The CDR3 sequence is CASSLEPVGTGELFF. The CDR3 nucleotides read TGTGCCAGCAGTTTGGAACCCGTCGGCACCGGGGAGCTGTTTTTT.

The chain couples TRBV7-9 to TRBJ1-1; D is unresolved. CDR3 size: 14 residues. Trimming pared 3 bases from V and 1 base from J, leaving 9 bases between. The germline V gene encodes CDR1 SEHNR and CDR2 FQNEAQ (reference sequence). CDR3 sequence (DNA): TGTGCCAGCAGCTTGGGTATGGGGAACACTGAAGCTTTCTTT. Encoded protein: CASSLGMGNTEAFF.

This chain joins TRBV4-2 and TRBJ2-3, with D possibly TRBD2 on 5 matching bases. V shed 3 bases and J shed 0 bases, with 13 bases lying between them. Germline V CDR1 and CDR2: LGHNA, YNFKEQ. The CDR3 has 16 amino acids. This CDR3 reads CASSQRLGGSTDTQYF. The CDR3 DNA reads as TGTGCCAGCAGCCAGCGGTTGGGCGGGAGCACAGATACGCAGTATTTT.

V usage is TRBV9 and J usage is TRBJ2-2, with a possible D match to TRBD2 (6 bases). CDR3 size: 15 residues. Germline CDR1 is SGDLS and CDR2 is YYNGEE. Deletions cut 6 bases from V and 1 base from J, with 13 bases between. CDR3 region: CASKLGGENTGELFF. For the CDR3, the DNA is TGTGCCAGCAAATTGGGCGGGGAGAACACCGGGGAGCTGTTTTTT.

DNA for the CDR3: TGTGCCAGCTCACCACCGCGGGGGAGAACAGGAAACACCATATATTTT. Amino acids: CASSPPRGRTGNTIYF. V usage is TRBV18 and J usage is TRBJ1-3, with a tentative D call TRBD1 (5 bases). Germline V gene data show CDR1 as KGHSH and CDR2 as LQKENI. Trimming stripped 0 bases from V and 4 bases from J, with 13 bases between. The CDR3 contains 16 residues. Looking up the rest from reference TRBV18 and TRBJ1-3 gives the full variable domain: NAGVMQNPRHLVRRRGQEARLRCSPMKGHSHVYWYRQLPEEGLKFMVYLQKENIIDESGMPKERFSAEFPKEGPSILRIQQVVRGDSAAYFCASSPPRGRTGNTIYFGEGSWLTVV.

The chain carries TRBV18 and TRBJ2-5; D is unclear. This CDR3 is built from 13 residues. V dropped 0 bases and J dropped 5 bases, with 7 bases sitting between them. Germline V gives CDR1 KGHSH, CDR2 LQKENI. The CDR3 loop reads CASSPPSLETQYF. The CDR3 DNA follows: TGTGCCAGCTCACCACCATCCCTGGAGACCCAGTACTTC.

The chain employs TRBV2 and TRBJ1-5; possibly TRBD1 for D (5 bases). V was cut by 6 bases and J by 5 bases, with 14 bases left in between. Looked up from germline, CDR1 is SNHLY and CDR2 is FYNNEI. CDR3 length: 14 residues. CDR3 amino acids: CASSPQGPYQPQHF. As DNA, the CDR3 is TGTGCCAGCAGCCCCCAGGGTCCCTATCAGCCCCAGCATTTT.

The chain has TRBV18 and TRBJ2-3; perhaps D is TRBD1 or TRBD2 (6 bases each). CDR3 size: 16 residues. V lost 3 bases and J lost 4, with 17 bases in between. The V gene's germline CDR1 is KGHSH and CDR2 LQKENI. CDR3 sequence: CASSPQVGGSADTQYF. The CDR3 coding sequence is TGTGCCAGCTCACCCCAAGTGGGGGGCAGCGCAGATACGCAGTATTTT. The variable domain in full, with the rest retrieved from reference TRBV18 and TRBJ2-3, is NAGVMQNPRHLVRRRGQEARLRCSPMKGHSHVYWYRQLPEEGLKFMVYLQKENIIDESGMPKERFSAEFPKEGPSILRIQQVVRGDSAAYFCASSPQVGGSADTQYFGPGTRLTVL.

This chain connects TRBV5-1 to TRBJ2-3; TRBD1 agrees at 10 bases. CDR3 length: 17 residues. The trim removed 3 bases at V and 0 bases at J, leaving 7 bases unmatched. The germline gives CDR1 SGHRS, CDR2 YFSETQ. This CDR3 is CASSSGQGPTSTDTQYF. The CDR3, as DNA: TGCGCCAGCAGCTCGGGACAGGGGCCGACTAGCACAGATACGCAGTATTTT.

A note on this clone: Other DNA sequences in the sample encode the same CDR3. The chain uses TRBV2 and TRBJ2-1, with D perhaps TRBD2 (5 bases). Germline lookup yields CDR1 SNHLY and CDR2 FYNNEI. Trimming stripped 3 bases from V and 4 bases from J, with 13 bases between. This CDR3 is 15 amino acids long. CDR3 loop: CASSEAGGSYNEQFF. CDR3 DNA sequence: TGTGCCAGCAGTGAGGCAGGAGGATCATACAATGAGCAGTTCTTC.

The genes are TRBV9 and TRBJ1-1; a weak D match, TRBD1 (6 bases). Between the trimmed V and J ends, which lost 6 bases and 0 bases, there was a span of 21 bases. Germline loops: CDR1 SGDLS, CDR2 YYNGEE. This CDR3 contains 17 residues. This CDR3 reads CASTPNLRTEMNTEAFF. The CDR3 DNA is TGTGCCAGCACCCCCAATCTGAGGACAGAGATGAACACTGAAGCTTTCTTT.

The chain recombines TRBV11-3 with TRBJ2-1, with 15 positions matching TRBD2. The trim removed 5 bases at V and 2 bases at J, leaving 7 bases unmatched. Per germline, CDR1 SGHNT and CDR2 YENEEA. The CDR3 loop spans 18 amino acids. Here the CDR3 reads CASSLGTSGRYPYNEQFF. The CDR3 DNA sequence: TGTGCCAGCAGCCTCGGGACTAGCGGGAGGTATCCCTACAATGAGCAGTTCTTC.

The chain couples TRBV15 to TRBJ1-2, with 8 bases lining up with TRBD1. Germline values: CDR1 LNHNV, CDR2 YYDKDF (reference sequence). V was pared by 4 bases and J by 4 bases, with 8 bases of the junction left unmatched. The CDR3 sequence is 15 residues long. CDR3 region: CATSIPGQAGYGYTF. DNA of the CDR3: TGTGCCACCAGCATACCGGGACAGGCGGGCTATGGCTACACCTTC.

This sequence joins TRBV5-4 and TRBJ1-4; D might be TRBD1 (5 bases). V lost 0 bases, J lost 4 bases, and 7 bases lay in between. The CDR3 contains 14 residues. CDR1 is SGHNT, CDR2 YYREEE, per germline (reference sequence). The CDR3 DNA follows: TGTGCCAGCAGCTTGGGACAGCGTAATGAAAAACTGTTTTTT. It specifies CASSLGQRNEKLFF.

J is TRBJ1-5 and V is TRBV28; D call uncertain. This CDR3 has 18 residues. Germline V gene lookup returns CDR1 MDHEN and CDR2 SYDVKM. V lost 0 bases to trimming and J lost 0 bases, with 15 bases between them. The CDR3 DNA is TGTGCCAGCAGTTTATGGCCCGAGGGCGGTTATAGCAATCAGCCCCAGCATTTT. Protein sequence: CASSLWPEGGYSNQPQHF.